This T cell receptor (beta chain) was captured in a study of T cell responses to AZD1222 COVID-19 vaccine. Study-wide results and limits: Vaccine-related CD4 TCRs covered spike, predominating at 160-218 and 743-854. Of spike-specific TCRs, nearly half reportedly target regions left unmutated in variants.

The table came from immunoSEQ multiplex PCR; TCRdb's copy has only in-frame clones and leaves some out. The sample yields some 140,000 clones, about nine tenths seen once. In this sample, this clone turned up a few times. The antigen is undetermined. The source is an adult in good health. The input for sequencing was peripheral blood, taken on day 0 of AZD1222 vaccination.

CDR3 sequence reads: CATSIRGESQPQHF. As DNA, the CDR3 is TGTGCCACCAGTATAAGGGGAGAATCTCAGCCCCAGCATTTT. V gene TRBV24-1 combines with J gene TRBJ1-5; D is perhaps TRBD1 (5 bases). The CDR3 runs to 14 residues. Trimming cost V 6 bases and J 6 bases, with 14 bases left between them. Germline CDR1 reads KGHDR; CDR2 reads SFDVKD.